Below are 25 T cell receptor beta chains sequenced from a single sample in a study of CD8+ T cells in alopecia areata. RNA was isolated and reverse transcribed to cDNA, the sequencing template. Here immunoSEQ multiplex PCR was the method, and the copy in TCRdb shows in-frame clones only, minus some. The repertoire consists of some 120,000 clones, none detected only once. Source material: lesional skin. Receptor source: a C3H/HeJ mouse with alopecia areata. This mouse strain has H2-k as its MHC haplotype.

This clone has just a few counts. The gene names here belong to mouse. The CDR3 end lies 4 residues beyond the end of the read and is filled in from the germline J gene. The rearrangement links TRBV19 to TRBJ2-7; possible D gene TRBD1, 5 bases. V lost 5 bases to trimming and J lost 0 bases, with 15 bases between them. There are 15 residues in the CDR3. Germline V gene data show CDR1 as FNHDT and CDR2 as SITEND (reference sequence). The sequenced CDR3 bases are TGTGCCAGCAGCCCCACCCCAGGGAGCTCCTAT. Translation: CASSPTPGSSY. The complete CDR3 protein is CASSPTPGSSYEQYF.

This clone was counted many times. The gene names here belong to mouse. CDR3 bases read: TGTGCCAGCAGTATGACAGGGAACGAA. Translating gives CASSMTGNE. The whole CDR3 region reads CASSMTGNERLFF. V usage is TRBV19 and J usage is TRBJ1-4; 7 bases align to TRBD1. Read coverage stops 4 residues before the CDR3 terminus; the germline J gene supplies the remainder. The CDR3 spans 13 residues. Trimming at V came to 2 bases and at J to 5 bases, leaving 0 bases not matched to a gene. The germline V gene encodes CDR1 FNHDT and CDR2 SITEND (reference sequence).

This clone has more than one count but fewer than ten. Each gene name is a mouse one. The read comes to an end 4 residues before the CDR3 does, leaving the germline J gene to fill in the end. The chain joins TRBV13-3 to TRBJ1-1; 10 nucleotides line up with TRBD1. The germline CDR1 and CDR2 sequences are NNHDY and SYVADS. The CDR3 is made up of 15 amino acids. Germline trimming cut 3 bases from V and 3 bases from J; bases unmatched to any gene: 5. The chain's CDR3 is CASSGKGTGDTEVFF. The CDR3 bases that were read are TGTGCCAGCAGTGGAAAGGGGACAGGGGACACA.

Remarks on this clone: Germline and genes here are mouse. Read coverage stops 4 residues before the CDR3 terminus; the germline J gene supplies the remainder. This chain uses TRBV13-1 with TRBJ1-2, with a tentative D call TRBD1 (6 bases). Germline V gives CDR1 NSHNY, CDR2 SYGAGN. The CDR3 runs to 14 residues. Trimming took off 0 bases at V and 3 bases at J, with 9 bases between the two ends. The DNA read from the CDR3 is TGTGCCAGCAGTGATGTTGGGGGGCACTCC. It specifies CASSDVGGHS. The full CDR3 is CASSDVGGHSDYTF.

For this clone: The gene names given are mouse names. The read ends 4 residues early relative to the CDR3; the germline J gene fills the gap. The V call is TRBV17, the J call TRBJ2-2; 11 bases are shared with TRBD2. The ends lost 1 base at V and 6 bases at J; junction bases unmatched: 4. CDR1 MNHDT and CDR2 YYDKIL come from the germline V gene. The CDR3 is made up of 16 amino acids. The CDR3 sequence: CASSRGTGGSPGQLYF. CDR3 bases read: TGTGCTAGCAGTAGAGGGACTGGGGGGAGTCCCGGG.

This clone was recorded a few times. Any gene name here is a mouse gene name. Coverage ceases 4 residues before the CDR3 finishes, and the germline J gene fills in the end. This specimen includes other DNA sequences encoding the same CDR3. V gene TRBV13-3 combines with J gene TRBJ2-1, with 8 bases lining up with TRBD1. The CDR3 is made up of 14 amino acids. CDR1 and CDR2 from the germline V gene are NNHDY and SYVADS. Germline trimming cut 7 bases from V and 0 bases from J; bases unmatched to any gene: 3. Here the CDR3 reads CASRTGHNYAEQFF. CDR3 bases read: TGTGCCAGCCGGACAGGGCATAACTATGCT.

This clone has at least ten counts. At residue 13, TCRdb's protein disagrees with the DNA translation; the protein shown here derives from the DNA. Mouse gene names apply. The CDR3 protein is CASSDKAGAYNSPLYF. Incomplete CDR3 DNA: TGTGCCAGCAGTGATAAGGCAGGGGCCTATAATTCGCCC. The chain carries TRBV13-3 and TRBJ1-6; a weak D match, TRBD1 (6 bases). The CDR3 extends 3 residues past the end of the read, so its final part is completed from the germline J gene. TRBJ1-6 is placed among ORFs of uncertain function. CDR1 NNHDY and CDR2 SYVADS come from the germline V gene. Trimming took 1 base from V and 2 from J, leaving 10 bases between them. The CDR3 has 16 residues.

About this clone itself: TCRdb and the translated DNA give different amino acids at residue 11; the protein presented here is the one translated from the DNA. All gene names here are mouse names. The read halts 3 residues ahead of the CDR3 end, with the missing end drawn from the germline J gene. J is TRBJ1-6 and V is TRBV5; D gene ambiguous. TRBJ1-6 is filed as an ORF, its function uncertain. Germline V gene lookup returns CDR1 LGHNA and CDR2 YNLKQL (reference sequence). The V end was cut by 1 base, the J end by 5 bases, with 6 bases between. This CDR3 contains 14 residues. The CDR3 spells CASSQVGHNSPLYF. CDR3 bases read: TGTGCCAGCAGCCAAGTGGGTCATAATTCGCCC.

This clone appeared a few times. The germline and genes are mouse ones. The read gets to within 4 residues of the CDR3 end, and the germline J gene fills in the rest. The chain carries TRBV13-1 and TRBJ2-1; a weak D match, TRBD1 (5 bases). Germline CDR1 NSHNY, CDR2 SYGAGN. Trimming shortened V by 0 bases and J by 5 bases, and 6 bases separated the two germline ends. This CDR3 has 13 amino acids. The covered CDR3 bases are TGTGCCAGCAGTGATGCCAGGGATGCT. This sequence encodes CASSDARDA. The whole CDR3 sequence reads CASSDARDAEQFF.

In its sample, this clone was seen a few times. Gene names are the mouse ones. Read coverage stops 4 residues before the CDR3 terminus; the germline J gene supplies the remainder. The rearrangement joins TRBV13-3 to TRBJ1-4; 8 bases align to TRBD1. CDR1 is NNHDY, CDR2 SYVADS, per germline. The trim removed 0 bases at V and 3 bases at J, leaving 4 bases unmatched. The length of the CDR3 is 16 residues. The CDR3 bases that were read are TGTGCCAGCAGTGATGCAGGGGGCGCGGCCAACGAA. It is translated as CASSDAGGAANE. The entire CDR3 is CASSDAGGAANERLFF. The full variable domain, its missing parts supplied by reference TRBV13-3 and TRBJ1-4, is EAAVTQSPRSKVAVTGGKVTLSCHQTNNHDYMYWYRQDTGHGLRLIHYSYVADSTEKGDIPDGYKASRPSQENFSLILELASLSQTAVYFCASSDAGGAANERLFFGHGTKLSVL.

This clone appeared a few times. Genes and germline come from the mouse. The read is 4 residues too short to cover the CDR3 end, so that end is filled in from the germline J gene. V and J are TRBV13-3 and TRBJ2-1, with 13 bases fitting TRBD2. Germline-derived CDR1 and CDR2 are NNHDY and SYVADS. Unmatched junction bases numbered 3, after V lost 3 bases and J lost 0 bases. CDR3 length: 17 residues. CDR3 sequence: CASSAGDWGGNYAEQFF. CDR3 DNA, as far as it was read: TGTGCCAGCAGTGCCGGGGACTGGGGGGGTAACTATGCT.

This clone occurred a few times. Gene and germline names: mouse. The read terminates 4 residues ahead of where the CDR3 ends, so the germline J gene completes it. This sequence joins TRBV13-3 and TRBJ1-2, with 9 nucleotides matching TRBD1. This CDR3 spans 15 amino acids. With 0 bases clipped from V and 4 bases from J, the junction kept 4 bases outside the gene matches. Germline assignment: CDR1 NNHDY and CDR2 SYVADS. Partial CDR3 DNA: TGTGCCAGCAGTGATGGGGACAGGGAGAGCTCC. This encodes CASSDGDRESS. The entire CDR3 protein is CASSDGDRESSDYTF.

This clone was seen only a few times. Germline and genes: mouse. The DNA ends 4 residues before the CDR3 does, and the rest of the CDR3 is filled in from the germline J gene. The chain recombines TRBV13-3 with TRBJ2-3; 11 bases line up with TRBD2. Germline V CDR1 and CDR2: NNHDY, SYVADS. The length of the CDR3 is 17 residues. V shed 4 bases and J 0 bases; nucleotides not matched to a gene: 7. The CDR3 DNA, read in part, is TGTGCCAGCAGTAAGGACTGGGGGGCGACTAGTGCAGAA. Residues: CASSKDWGATSAE. The whole CDR3 sequence reads CASSKDWGATSAETLYF.

This clone was recorded at least ten times. Gene names and germline match the mouse. Read data end 4 residues before the CDR3 end; the end is taken from the germline J gene. The gene calls are TRBV16 and TRBJ2-5, with D uncertain. The CDR3 covers 12 residues. Germline CDR1 reads SGHSA; CDR2 reads FRNQAP. CDR3: CASSLDLDTQYF. CDR3 DNA (partial): TGTGCAAGCAGCTTAGATTTGGAC.

This clone was seen many times. Gene labels here are mouse ones. Other DNA sequences in this sample translate to the same CDR3. The CDR3 reads CASSAGTGVGAEQFF. The sequenced CDR3 bases are TGTGCCAGCAGCGCCGGGACTGGGGTGGGTGCT. The V gene is TRBV13-3, the J gene TRBJ2-1; 10 bases fit TRBD2. The CDR3 extends 4 residues past the end of the read, so its final part is completed from the germline J gene. V was clipped by 5 bases and J by 6 bases; unmatched bases: 8. The CDR3 length is 15 residues. The V gene's germline CDR1 is NNHDY and CDR2 SYVADS.

As to this clone: Gene names are the mouse ones. The missing CDR3 end, 4 residues past where the read stops, is filled in from the germline J gene. J is TRBJ2-5 and V is TRBV13-3; tentative D call: TRBD1 (6 bases). This CDR3 is built from 14 residues. Germline V gene data show CDR1 as NNHDY and CDR2 as SYVADS. The V gene lost 4 bases and the J gene lost 1 base, with 10 bases spanning the gap. Incomplete CDR3 DNA: TGTGCCAGCAGTACCAGGGGCCACCAAGAC. Encoded protein: CASSTRGHQD. The full CDR3 protein is CASSTRGHQDTQYF.

Regarding this clone: The protein recorded in TCRdb does not match the translated DNA at residue 11; the protein presented here comes from translating the DNA. The genes and germline here are from mouse. The read stops 3 residues short of the end of the CDR3; the missing end is completed from the germline J gene. The chain combines TRBV19 with TRBJ1-6; 9 bases agree with TRBD1. TRBJ1-6 is an ORF for which the function is uncertain. Trimming removed 3 bases from V and 8 bases from J; junction bases left unmatched: 3. Germline V gene data show CDR1 as FNHDT and CDR2 as SITEND (reference sequence). The CDR3 runs to 14 residues. The CDR3 DNA, read in part, is TGTGCCAGCAGTACGGACAGGGGTGATTCGCCC. Translated: CASSTDRGDSP. The full CDR3 protein is CASSTDRGDSPLYF.

The table lists this clone with a few counts. Any gene name here is a mouse gene name. CDR3: CASSRVNTEVFF. The DNA read from the CDR3 is TGTGCCAGCTCCAGGGTAAACACA. The J gene is TRBJ1-1, the V gene TRBV13-3, with a possible D match to TRBD1 (5 bases). The read gets to within 4 residues of the CDR3 end, and the germline J gene fills in the rest. V dropped 7 bases and J dropped 1 base, with 8 bases sitting between them. This CDR3 is 12 amino acids long. The germline V gene encodes CDR1 NNHDY and CDR2 SYVADS.

This clone has just a few counts. The listed TCRdb protein conflicts with the DNA translation at residue 10, and the protein shown is translated directly from the DNA. These gene names are mouse names. The read comes to an end 3 residues before the CDR3 does, leaving the germline J gene to fill in the end. V gene TRBV13-3 combines with J gene TRBJ1-6, with 7 bases lining up with TRBD1. TRBJ1-6 is treated as an ORF (open reading frame) with a function not yet certain. In germline, CDR1 is NNHDY, CDR2 SYVADS. The CDR3 consists of 13 residues. The ends lost 3 bases at V and 11 bases at J; junction bases unmatched: 5. The CDR3 spells CASSAATGPPLYF. The sequenced part of the CDR3 DNA is TGTGCCAGCAGTGCCGCGACAGGGCCGCCC.

Concerning this clone itself: The gene names here belong to mouse. The missing CDR3 end, 4 residues past where the read stops, is filled in from the germline J gene. The chain is built from TRBV19 and TRBJ1-4; D is possibly TRBD1 (5 bases). The CDR3 totals 14 residues. Germline V gene data show CDR1 as FNHDT and CDR2 as SITEND (reference sequence). Deletions cut 4 bases from V and 4 bases from J, with 11 bases between. CDR3 DNA, as far as it was read: TGTGCCAGCAGTCCCCCGGGGGGCAACGAA. As protein: CASSPPGGNE. The whole CDR3 is CASSPPGGNERLFF. Combining the CDR3 with reference TRBV19 and TRBJ1-4 gives the whole variable domain GGIITQTPKFLIGQEGQKLTLKCQQNFNHDTMYWYRQDSGKGLRLIYYSITENDLQKGDLSEGYDASREKKSSFSLTVTSAQKNEMAVFLCASSPPGGNERLFFGHGTKLSVL.

This clone occurred a few times. Gene labels here are mouse ones. The sequenced fragment ends 4 residues before the CDR3 boundary, so the rest is inferred from the germline J gene. The gene calls are TRBV13-3 and TRBJ2-3, with D hard to call. The CDR3 loop spans 14 amino acids. Germline V gene lookup returns CDR1 NNHDY and CDR2 SYVADS. V was trimmed by 1 base and J by 2 bases, leaving 8 bases between them. CDR3 DNA (partial): TGTGCCAGCAGTGATATCAGGAATGCAGAA. It translates to CASSDIRNAE. The whole CDR3 sequence is CASSDIRNAETLYF.

Comments on this clone: The gene symbols are mouse symbols. The read gets to within 4 residues of the CDR3 end, and the germline J gene fills in the rest. The chain has TRBV13-3 and TRBJ2-3; possibly TRBD2 for D (6 bases). In germline, CDR1 is NNHDY, CDR2 SYVADS. V was clipped by 3 bases and J by 3 bases, with 8 bases between them. The CDR3 is 13 residues long. This CDR3 is CASSGLVAETLYF. CDR3 DNA (partial): TGTGCCAGCAGTGGACTGGTCGCAGAA.

In regard to this clone: Genes and germline are mouse. The read terminates 4 residues ahead of where the CDR3 ends, so the germline J gene completes it. The J gene is TRBJ2-2, the V gene TRBV13-3; 8 nucleotides line up with TRBD2. Germline CDR1 is NNHDY and CDR2 is SYVADS. The CDR3 is made up of 16 amino acids. The V and J ends lost 3 bases and 2 bases, in that order; junction bases with no gene match: 6. CDR3 sequence: CASSGLDWVNTGQLYF. The sequenced CDR3 bases are TGTGCCAGCAGTGGCCTGGACTGGGTGAACACCGGG.

This clone occurred a few times. Mouse gene names apply. The read ends 4 residues shy of where the CDR3 ends; the end is completed using the germline J gene. The chain uses TRBV13-3 and TRBJ1-2, with D tentatively TRBD1 (6 bases). CDR3 length equals 14 residues. Per the germline V gene, CDR1 is NNHDY and CDR2 is SYVADS. CDR3 amino acids: CASSDRGGESDYTF. Incomplete CDR3 DNA: TGTGCCAGCAGTGATAGGGGGGGAGAGTCC.

In this sample, this clone turned up many times. Genes here carry mouse names. The sequenced part of the CDR3 DNA is TGTGCCAGCAGTGATCTGGGGGGCTTTGCAGAA. This sequence encodes CASSDLGGFAE. The entire CDR3 protein is CASSDLGGFAETLYF. The V and J genes are TRBV13-3 and TRBJ2-3, with TRBD2 matching 8 bases. Read coverage stops 4 residues before the CDR3 terminus; the germline J gene supplies the remainder. This CDR3 contains 15 residues. In germline, CDR1 is NNHDY, CDR2 SYVADS. J lost 2 bases, V lost 1 base, and 3 bases had no gene match.